What follows are 11 T cell receptor delta chains derived from one specimen sequenced in a study of gamma-delta chains in newborns, infants, children. TCRdb called clones anew from the reads with CATT. The repertoire holds roughly 4,200 delta-chain clones, with approximately 14% as singletons. The sequenced sample was blood. The receptors shown here come from a child who was a newborn, infant or young child, either healthy, febrile or measles-vaccinated (not recorded which).

Only a few counts were recorded for this clone. TCRdb's listed protein matches a much larger clone and diverges from this DNA's translation at residue 5, likely through a read error; the protein shown comes from the DNA. V usage is TRDV2 and J usage is TRDJ1; 12 nucleotides align to TRDD3. CDR1 is GEAIGNYY and CDR2 is EKD in the germline V gene. CDR3 length: 18 amino acids. Losses at the gene ends were 7 bases for V and 0 bases for J; bases not matched to a gene: 14. The CDR3 DNA reads as TGTGCCTGCTCTGCACTGGGGGATACACGCACCTACACCGATAAACTCATCTTT. Protein: CACSALGDTRTYTDKLIF.

Sample share makes this clone medium-sized. The chain links TRDV1 to TRDJ1, with 10 bases identical to TRDD3. J lost 5 bases, V lost 0 bases, and 12 bases had no gene match. Germline CDR1 and CDR2: TSWWSYY and QGS. The CDR3 runs 18 residues. The CDR3 is CALGELVLMGGYVDKLIF. In DNA, the CDR3 is TGTGCTCTTGGGGAACTAGTCCTCATGGGGGGATACGTTGATAAACTCATCTTT.

A note on this clone: TCRdb assigns this DNA the protein of a much larger clone, which departs from its translation at residue 6; this likely reflects a read error, and the protein shown comes from translating the DNA. The CDR3 DNA reads TGTGCTCTTGGGAAGTCTGTCCTACAGTGGGGGATACGCGATAAACTCATCTTT. Protein product: CALGKSVLQWGIRDKLIF. The V and J genes are TRDV1 and TRDJ1; 11 bases map to TRDD3. This CDR3 comprises 18 residues. Trimming removed 5 bases from V and 4 bases from J; junction bases left unmatched: 15. Germline V gene lookup returns CDR1 TSWWSYY and CDR2 QGS.

Of note for this clone: This may arise from a read error, as a much more abundant clone is one base away. At the DNA level, this CDR3 is encoded by other sequences in the same sample as well. V gene TRDV2 combines with J gene TRDJ1; tentative D call: TRDD3 (5 bases). The J gene is not listed in TCRdb, so it was assigned here from a DNA match to germline. The CDR3 length is 17 residues. The germline V gene encodes CDR1 GEAIGNYY and CDR2 EKD. V dropped 3 bases and J dropped 5 bases, with 24 bases sitting between them. The CDR3 DNA reads TGTGCCTGTGACCCGGGAGACCGTAGGAGGGGGTCAGATAAACTCATCTTT. Protein product: CACDPGDRRRGSDKLIF.

This clone has a handful of counts. A much larger clone is a single base away; this may be a read error. At the DNA level, this CDR3 is encoded by other sequences in the same sample as well. The V call is TRDV2, the J call TRDJ1, with TRDD3 matching 9 bases. The CDR3 is 19 residues long. Germline V lookup: CDR1 GEAIGNYY, CDR2 EKD. The CDR3, as DNA: TGTGCCTGTGACACCGTTCCCGTACTGGGGGACCCTAACACTGATAAACTCATCTTT. It specifies CACDTVPVLGDPNTDKLIF.

On this clone itself: TCRdb's listed protein matches a much larger clone and diverges from this DNA's translation at residue 5, likely through a read error; the protein shown comes from the DNA. J is TRDJ3 and V is TRDV2; TRDD3 matches at 9 bases. Trimming at V came to 2 bases and at J to 1 base, leaving 2 bases not matched to a gene. The germline V gene encodes CDR1 GEAIGNYY and CDR2 EKD. The CDR3 loop spans 17 amino acids. The CDR3 coding sequence is TGTGCCTGTGACATTACTGGGGGATCCTGGGACACCCGACAGATGTTTTTC. Encoded protein: CACDITGGSWDTRQMFF.

The V gene remains uncalled, whereas the J gene is TRDJ3; the D call TRDD3 from the table was never checked on the DNA. The CDR3 totals 22 residues. The CDR3 coding sequence is TGTGCCTGTGACACGATTCCTCAAGTTGGGGGATCGTCCTCCTGGTACACCCGACAGATGTTTTTC. This sequence encodes CACDTIPQVGGSSSWYTRQMFF.

A remark on this clone: It may be a read error: a sequence one base away is much more abundant. The identical CDR3 is also encoded by other nucleotide sequences in the sample. The chain recombines TRDV2 with TRDJ3; D is perhaps TRDD3 (6 bases). The CDR3 is made up of 20 amino acids. The V end lost 0 bases, the J end lost 0 bases, and 17 bases lay between the germline ends. CDR1 GEAIGNYY and CDR2 EKD come from the germline V gene. CDR3 region: CACDTVLGDSLSWDTRQMFF. The CDR3 coding sequence is TGTGCCTGTGACACCGTACTAGGGGATTCGCTCTCCTGGGACACCCGACAGATGTTTTTC.

Details on this clone: Only one base separates this from a far larger clonotype, so it likely reflects a read error. The same CDR3 can be traced to other DNA sequences in this sample. CDR3 nucleotides: TGTGCCTGTGATACCCTGGGGGATACAGCACAACTCTTCTTT. Amino acid sequence: CACDTLGDTAQLFF. This rearrangement joins TRDV2 to TRDJ2; 9 bases map to TRDD3. CDR1 and CDR2 (germline): GEAIGNYY, EKD. V lost 4 bases and J lost 5; bases outside the gene matches: 4. This CDR3 is 14 amino acids long.

A few counts support this clone. This may be a read error: a much more frequent sequence differs by one nucleotide. The chain links TRDV2 to TRDJ3, with 10 bases fitting TRDD3. Germline V lookup: CDR1 GEAIGNYY, CDR2 EKD. The CDR3 runs to 23 residues. The CDR3 sequence: CACDPVVGDTEVRASWDTQQMFF. The CDR3 region has the DNA TGTGCCTGTGATCCCGTGGTGGGGGATACTGAGGTTAGGGCCTCCTGGGACACCCAACAGATGTTTTTC.

There are a few counts of this clone. A much bigger clone sits one base away, suggesting this may be a read error. This chain connects TRDV1 to TRDJ1, with D perhaps matching TRDD3 (5 bases). This CDR3 is built from 20 residues. Trimming took off 3 bases at V and 3 bases at J, with 29 bases between the two ends. From germline, CDR1 is TSWWSYY and CDR2 QGS. This CDR3 reads CALGEWYRNWPLRVADKLIF. CDR3 DNA sequence: TGTGCTCTTGGGGAGTGGTATAGGAACTGGCCCTTACGTGTCGCCGATAAACTCATCTTT.